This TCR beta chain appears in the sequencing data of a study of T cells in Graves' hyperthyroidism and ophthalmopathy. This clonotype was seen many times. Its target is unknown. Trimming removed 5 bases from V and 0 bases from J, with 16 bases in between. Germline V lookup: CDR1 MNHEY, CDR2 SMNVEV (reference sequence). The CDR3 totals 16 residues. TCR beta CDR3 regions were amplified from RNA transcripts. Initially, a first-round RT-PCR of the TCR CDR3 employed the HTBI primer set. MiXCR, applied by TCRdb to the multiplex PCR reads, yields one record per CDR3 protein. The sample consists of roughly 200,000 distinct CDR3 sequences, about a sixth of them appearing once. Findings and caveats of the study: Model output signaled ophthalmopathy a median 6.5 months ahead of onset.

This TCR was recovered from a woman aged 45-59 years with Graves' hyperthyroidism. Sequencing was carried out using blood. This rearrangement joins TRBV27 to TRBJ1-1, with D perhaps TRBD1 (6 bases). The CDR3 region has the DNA TGTGCCAGCAGTCCACCCGACTGGGGGCTGAACACTGAAGCTTTCTTT. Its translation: CASSPPDWGLNTEAFF.